These 14 T cell receptor beta chains were all obtained from the same sample, sequenced in a study of cytomegalovirus exposure and HLA in healthy donors. The PCR used 60 Vbeta and 13 Jbeta primers. Produced via immunoSEQ multiplex PCR; TCRdb's table is partial and in-frame only. The data show approximately 190,000 clones, about 77% seen once. The source material was PBMCs. The origin of the receptors is a woman aged 30 to 39 in good health and CMV-seropositive.

This chain uses TRBV9 with TRBJ1-1; 9 bases line up with TRBD1. The CDR3 has 15 residues. CDR1 is SGDLS and CDR2 is YYNGEE in the germline V gene. The V gene end was trimmed by 4 bases and the J gene end by 4 bases; junction bases not matched to a gene: 8. The CDR3 region is CASSLQTGGSTEAFF. Written as DNA, the CDR3 is TGTGCCAGCAGCCTCCAGACAGGGGGGTCCACTGAAGCTTTCTTT.

The chain couples TRBV15 to TRBJ1-5; possible D gene TRBD1, 5 bases. In germline, CDR1 is LNHNV, CDR2 YYDKDF (reference sequence). The V end was cut by 0 bases, the J end by 11 bases, with 23 bases between. This CDR3 has 17 residues. This CDR3 reads CATSRDPGSGSGGSQHF. The DNA for the CDR3 is TGTGCCACCAGCAGAGACCCCGGGTCAGGTTCGGGGGGGTCCCAGCATTTT.

The chain carries TRBV7-2 and TRBJ2-5; TRBD1 might be the D (6 bases). Germline V CDR1 and CDR2: SGHTA, FQGNSA. The germline V and J ends were trimmed by 2 bases and 5 bases, with 12 bases remaining between them. This CDR3 is built from 14 residues. Here the CDR3 DNA reads TGTGCCAGCAGCTTATGGGGGCCGGGGGAGACCCAGTACTTC. Translation gives CASSLWGPGETQYF. Full variable domain (rest looked up from reference TRBV7-2 and TRBJ2-5): GAGVSQSPSNKVTEKGKDVELRCDPISGHTALYWYRQSLGQGLEFLIYFQGNSAPDKSGLPSDRFSAERTGGSVSTLTIQRTQQEDSAVYLCASSLWGPGETQYFGPGTRLLVL.

A remark on this clone: The identical CDR3 is also encoded by other nucleotide sequences in the sample. The chain employs TRBV18 and TRBJ1-1, with D perhaps TRBD1 (6 bases). The CDR3 spans 13 residues. Germline CDR1 reads KGHSH; CDR2 reads LQKENI. The ends were cut back, 6 bases at V and 1 base at J, with 9 bases in the middle. Here the CDR3 reads CASSLQGNTEAFF. The CDR3 DNA follows: TGTGCCAGCTCGTTACAGGGGAACACTGAAGCTTTCTTT.

The chain links TRBV5-6 to TRBJ1-5; 7 bases fit TRBD1. This CDR3 is 13 amino acids long. Germline V gene data show CDR1 as SGHDT and CDR2 as YYEEEE. The ends lost 2 bases at V and 4 bases at J; junction bases unmatched: 0. CDR3 region: CASSFRGNQPQHF. DNA for the CDR3: TGTGCCAGCAGCTTCAGGGGGAATCAGCCCCAGCATTTT. The full variable domain, with the rest looked up from reference TRBV5-6 and TRBJ1-5, is DAGVTQSPTHLIKTRGQQVTLRCSPKSGHDTVSWYQQALGQGPQFIFQYYEEEERQRGNFPDRFSGHQFPNYSSELNVNALLLGDSALYLCASSFRGNQPQHFGDGTRLSIL.

The genes are TRBV7-3 and TRBJ2-2, with D unresolved. The CDR3 length is 14 residues. The ends were cut back, 5 bases at V and 1 base at J, with 8 bases in the middle. The germline V gene encodes CDR1 SGHTA and CDR2 FQGTGA. CDR3 in DNA: TGTGCCAGCAGCCCTAGTTGGAACACCGGGGAGCTGTTTTTT. It codes for CASSPSWNTGELFF.

This clone was seen only once. The V and J genes are TRBV19 and TRBJ1-1; TRBD1 matches 7 bases. CDR1 and CDR2 (germline): LNHDA, SQIVND (reference sequence). The V gene end was trimmed by 2 bases and the J gene end by 2 bases; junction bases not matched to a gene: 5. CDR3 length: 15 residues. CDR3 DNA: TGTGCCAGTAGTATAAGGGGACAGCCCAACACTGAAGCTTTCTTT. It encodes CASSIRGQPNTEAFF.

Here the CDR3 reads CASSLASLLSEQYF. The CDR3 DNA reads as TGCGCCAGCAGCTTGGCCTCCTTACTAAGCGAGCAGTACTTC. V is TRBV5-1 and J is TRBJ2-7, with no clear D. Looked up from germline, CDR1 is SGHRS and CDR2 is YFSETQ. V gave up 0 bases and J gave up 6 bases, with 13 bases separating them. This CDR3 contains 14 residues.

CDR3 protein: CSGGQNVEAFF. CDR3 coding DNA: TGCAGCGGGGGGCAGAACGTGGAAGCTTTCTTT. The rearrangement uses TRBV29-1 and TRBJ1-1; D is possibly TRBD1 (6 bases). From germline, CDR1 is SQVTM and CDR2 ANQGSEA. Trimming stripped 7 bases from V and 8 bases from J, with 14 bases between. This CDR3 has 11 residues.

The count of this clone is one. The gene calls are TRBV19 and TRBJ2-7; a weak D match, TRBD1 (5 bases). Germline loops: CDR1 LNHDA, CDR2 SQIVND (reference sequence). The CDR3 runs to 15 residues. V was shortened by 3 bases and J by 4 bases, with 16 bases between the two germline ends. CDR3 region: CASSISPPGLYEQYF. As DNA, the CDR3 is TGTGCCAGTAGTATCTCTCCCCCAGGGCTGTACGAGCAGTACTTC.

The chain links TRBV7-3 to TRBJ1-1, with a weak D call TRBD1 (5 bases). This CDR3 region has 16 residues. The germline V gene has CDR1 SGHTA and CDR2 FQGTGA. V lost 5 bases to trimming and J lost 3 bases, with 19 bases between them. CDR3 DNA sequence: TGTGCCAGCAGCCTGGATAGGGGCAGAGTATACACTGAAGCTTTCTTT. Translation: CASSLDRGRVYTEAFF.

This chain joins TRBV7-2 and TRBJ2-5, with a possible D match to TRBD2 (5 bases). The CDR3 contains 14 residues. The germline V gene encodes CDR1 SGHTA and CDR2 FQGNSA. With 0 bases removed from V and 7 bases from J, the gap between germline ends came to 12 bases. The CDR3 DNA is TGTGCCAGCAGCTTAGCGACGGGGATGCGGACCCAGTACTTC. Protein sequence: CASSLATGMRTQYF.

The CDR3 here is CASSKWGQEAPGTQYF. The CDR3 nucleotides read TGTGCCAGCAGCAAATGGGGACAGGAGGCGCCGGGGACCCAGTACTTC. This chain connects TRBV21-1 to TRBJ2-5; TRBD1, the table's D call, lacks a check against the DNA. TRBV21-1 is annotated as a pseudogene. The CDR3 spans 16 residues.

The rearrangement uses TRBV29-1 and TRBJ1-2, with 9 bases fitting TRBD1. J was trimmed by 8 bases and V by 6 bases; bases with no gene match: 13. This CDR3 spans 14 amino acids. CDR1 and CDR2 from the germline V gene are SQVTM and ANQGSEA. CDR3 coding DNA: TGCAGCGTCGCCGGGACAGGGTATGAGGGAGGCTACACCTTC. It yields the protein CSVAGTGYEGGYTF.